This T cell receptor (beta chain) came from a study of CD8 T cells in ankylosing spondylitis. From the 5' RACE reads, TCRdb called clonotypes with MiXCR, one entry per CDR3 protein. The data hold tens of thousands of distinct CDR3 sequences, with approximately 10% observed a single time. This clonotype was seen ten or more times. Antigen specificity is unknown. Germline V gene lookup returns CDR1 KGHDR and CDR2 SFDVKD. The CDR3 totals 17 residues. V shed 3 bases and J shed 1 base, with 16 bases lying between them. General study findings and limits: Existing reports had already noted some motif variants in reactive arthritis synovial fluid and blood.

Sequencing used blood, either unsorted or a sorted T cell fraction (not recorded which). The chain employs TRBV24-1 and TRBJ2-3, with D maybe TRBD1 (5 bases). The source is a male donor with ankylosing spondylitis or in good health (not recorded which). The CDR3 reads CATSDPTAGQGTDTQYF. In DNA form, the CDR3 reads TGTGCCACCAGTGATCCCACCGCAGGGCAAGGCACAGATACGCAGTATTTT.